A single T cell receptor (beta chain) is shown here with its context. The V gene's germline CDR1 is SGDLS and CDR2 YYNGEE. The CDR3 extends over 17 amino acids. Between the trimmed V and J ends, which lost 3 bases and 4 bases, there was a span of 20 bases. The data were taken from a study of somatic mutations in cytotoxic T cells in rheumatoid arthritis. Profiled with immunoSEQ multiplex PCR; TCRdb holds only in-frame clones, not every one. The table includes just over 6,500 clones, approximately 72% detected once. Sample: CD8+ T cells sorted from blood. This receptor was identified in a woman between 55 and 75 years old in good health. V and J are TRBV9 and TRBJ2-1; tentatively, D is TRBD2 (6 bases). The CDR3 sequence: CASSARAASAFYNEQFF. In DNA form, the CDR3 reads TGTGCCAGCAGCGCACGGGCTGCTAGCGCCTTTTACAATGAGCAGTTCTTC.